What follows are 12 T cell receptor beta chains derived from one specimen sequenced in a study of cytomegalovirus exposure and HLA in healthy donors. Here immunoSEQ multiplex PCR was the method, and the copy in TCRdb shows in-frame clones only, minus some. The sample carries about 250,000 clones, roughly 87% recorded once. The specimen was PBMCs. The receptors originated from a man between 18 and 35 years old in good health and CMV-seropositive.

In nucleotides, the CDR3 is TGTGCCAGCAGCTCCTCCTCTAGCGGGTGGGTTGCAGGAGATACGCAGTATTTT. Its protein product is CASSSSSSGWVAGDTQYF. This chain links TRBV7-6 with TRBJ2-3, with 8 bases fitting TRBD2. CDR1 and CDR2 (germline): SGHVS, FNYEAQ. The CDR3 covers 18 residues. Trimming cost V 4 bases and J 5 bases; bases outside gene matches: 17.

In DNA, the CDR3 is TGTGCCAGCAGACCGGCGACAGGGGGCAGCGAAAAACTGTTTTTT. Protein: CASRPATGGSEKLFF. The rearrangement links TRBV27 to TRBJ1-4; 10 bases fit TRBD1. V lost 6 bases to trimming and J lost 8 bases; unmatched junction nucleotides: 9. This CDR3 has 15 residues. Germline values: CDR1 MNHEY, CDR2 SMNVEV (reference sequence).

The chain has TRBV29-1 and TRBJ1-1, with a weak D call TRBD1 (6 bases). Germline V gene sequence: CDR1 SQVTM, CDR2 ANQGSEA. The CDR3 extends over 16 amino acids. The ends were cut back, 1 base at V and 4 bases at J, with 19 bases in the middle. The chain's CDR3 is CSVEGWTVFRGTEAFF. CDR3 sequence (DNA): TGCAGCGTTGAAGGATGGACAGTTTTCAGGGGCACTGAAGCTTTCTTT.

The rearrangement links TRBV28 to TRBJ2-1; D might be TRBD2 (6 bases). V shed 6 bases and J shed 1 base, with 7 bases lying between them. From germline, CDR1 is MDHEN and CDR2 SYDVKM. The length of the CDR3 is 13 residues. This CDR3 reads CASSRGSYNEQFF. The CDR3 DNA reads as TGTGCCAGCAGCCGGGGGTCCTACAATGAGCAGTTCTTC.

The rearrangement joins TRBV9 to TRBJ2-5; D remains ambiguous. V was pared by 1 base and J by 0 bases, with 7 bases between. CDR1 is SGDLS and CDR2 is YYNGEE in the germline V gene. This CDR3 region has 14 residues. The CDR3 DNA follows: TGTGCCAGCAGCGTACGCACCCACCAAGAGACCCAGTACTTC. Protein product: CASSVRTHQETQYF.

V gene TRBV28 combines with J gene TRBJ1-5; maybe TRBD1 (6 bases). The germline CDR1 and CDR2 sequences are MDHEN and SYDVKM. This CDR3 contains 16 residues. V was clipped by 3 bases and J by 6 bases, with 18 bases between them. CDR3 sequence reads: CASSLVGQGRSQPQHF. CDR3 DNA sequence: TGTGCCAGCAGTTTGGTGGGACAAGGGAGGTCTCAGCCCCAGCATTTT. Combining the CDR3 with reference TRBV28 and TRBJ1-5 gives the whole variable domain DVKVTQSSRYLVKRTGEKVFLECVQDMDHENMFWYRQDPGLGLRLIYFSYDVKMKEKGDIPEGYSVSREKKERFSLILESASTNQTSMYLCASSLVGQGRSQPQHFGDGTRLSIL.

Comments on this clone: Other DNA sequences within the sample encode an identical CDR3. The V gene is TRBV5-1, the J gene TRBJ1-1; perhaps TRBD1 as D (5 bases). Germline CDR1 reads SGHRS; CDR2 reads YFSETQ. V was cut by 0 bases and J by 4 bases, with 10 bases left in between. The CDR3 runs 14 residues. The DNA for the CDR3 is TGCGCCAGCAGCTTGGCAGGGCGAAGCACTGAAGCTTTCTTT. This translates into CASSLAGRSTEAFF.

This chain's CDR3 is CASSVEGGSGNTIYF. The CDR3 nucleotides read TGTGCCAGCAGCGTAGAAGGGGGGTCTGGAAACACCATATATTTT. The chain combines TRBV9 with TRBJ1-3, with D maybe TRBD1 (6 bases). Germline lookup yields CDR1 SGDLS and CDR2 YYNGEE. V was clipped by 0 bases and J by 1 base, with 8 bases between them. The CDR3 has 15 residues.

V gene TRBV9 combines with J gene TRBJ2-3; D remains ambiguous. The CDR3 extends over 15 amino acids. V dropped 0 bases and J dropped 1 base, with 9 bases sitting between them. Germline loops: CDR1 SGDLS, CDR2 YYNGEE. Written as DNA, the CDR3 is TGTGCCAGCAGCGTAGTTCCGGAAGGCACAGATACGCAGTATTTT. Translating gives CASSVVPEGTDTQYF.

The CDR3 loop reads CASSLAGVKNIQYF. In DNA form, the CDR3 reads TGTGCCAGCAGTCTAGCGGGAGTCAAAAACATTCAGTACTTC. The chain couples TRBV5-6 to TRBJ2-4, with 10 bases aligning to TRBD2. This CDR3 is built from 14 residues. From germline, CDR1 is SGHDT and CDR2 YYEEEE. V lost 5 bases and J lost 3; bases outside the gene matches: 2.

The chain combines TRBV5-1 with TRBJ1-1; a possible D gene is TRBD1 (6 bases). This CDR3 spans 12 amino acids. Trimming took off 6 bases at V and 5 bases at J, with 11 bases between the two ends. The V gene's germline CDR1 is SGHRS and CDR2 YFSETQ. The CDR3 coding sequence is TGCGCCAGCAAAGACAGGATGACTGAAGCTTTCTTT. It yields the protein CASKDRMTEAFF.

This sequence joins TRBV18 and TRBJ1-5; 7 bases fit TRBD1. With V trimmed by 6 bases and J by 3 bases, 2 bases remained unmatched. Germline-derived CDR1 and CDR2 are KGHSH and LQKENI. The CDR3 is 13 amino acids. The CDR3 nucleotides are TGTGCCAGCTCCGGACAGGACAATCAGCCCCAGCATTTT. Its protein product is CASSGQDNQPQHF. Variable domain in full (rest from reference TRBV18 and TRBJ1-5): NAGVMQNPRHLVRRRGQEARLRCSPMKGHSHVYWYRQLPEEGLKFMVYLQKENIIDESGMPKERFSAEFPKEGPSILRIQQVVRGDSAAYFCASSGQDNQPQHFGDGTRLSIL.